These 30 T cell receptor beta chains originate from one sample sequenced in a study of shared clonotypes between healthy human individuals. TCRdb's table, derived via immunoSEQ multiplex PCR, lists solely in-frame clones and lacks some. The sample has 1.4 million to 1.5 million clones, about 96% seen once. Sequenced material: naive CD4+ T cells sorted from blood. Subset of the sample: CD45RA+ positively selected. These receptor sequences come from a man between 25 and 39 years old in good health.

The chain links TRBV7-2 to TRBJ1-1, with D uncertain. Germline assignment: CDR1 SGHTA and CDR2 FQGNSA. The V gene lost 3 bases and the J gene lost 0 bases, with 14 bases spanning the gap. The CDR3 has 16 residues. CDR3 sequence reads: CASSFQPPAMNTEAFF. The DNA of the CDR3 is TGTGCCAGCAGCTTCCAGCCCCCGGCTATGAACACTGAAGCTTTCTTT.

A note on this clone: The sample holds other DNA sequences that translate to the same CDR3. The chain couples TRBV5-1 to TRBJ2-1; no clear D. Trimming took 0 bases from V and 9 from J, leaving 10 bases between them. Germline V lookup: CDR1 SGHRS, CDR2 YFSETQ. The CDR3 spans 13 residues. The CDR3: CASSLGTPGEQFF. CDR3 nucleotide sequence: TGCGCCAGCAGCTTGGGCACGCCGGGTGAGCAGTTCTTC.

As concerns this clone: Other DNA sequences in the sample encode the same CDR3. The CDR3 nucleotides are TGTGCCAGCAGCTTAGGTGGGACAGTGGGTGAAAAACTGTTTTTT. As protein: CASSLGGTVGEKLFF. The chain recombines TRBV7-9 with TRBJ1-4; 7 nucleotides match TRBD1. Per the germline V gene, CDR1 is SEHNR and CDR2 is FQNEAQ (reference sequence). This CDR3 is 15 amino acids long. Trimming cost V 1 base and J 7 bases; bases outside gene matches: 6.

V usage is TRBV9 and J usage is TRBJ2-6; 7 bases align to TRBD1. CDR3 length: 15 residues. J was trimmed by 6 bases and V by 0 bases; bases with no gene match: 3. The germline V gene has CDR1 SGDLS and CDR2 YYNGEE. The CDR3 bases are TGTGCCAGCAGCGTAGCAGGGGGTTCGGCCAACGTCCTGACTTTC. This translates into CASSVAGGSANVLTF.

The CDR3 region is CSVGSTGEETQYF. CDR3 sequence (DNA): TGCAGCGTTGGATCCACGGGGGAAGAGACCCAGTACTTC. J is TRBJ2-5 and V is TRBV29-1, with a possible D match to TRBD2 (6 bases). Germline CDR1 SQVTM, CDR2 ANQGSEA. This CDR3 is 13 amino acids long. Trimming removed 4 bases at V and 3 bases at J, with 12 bases between.

V is TRBV5-6 and J is TRBJ1-5; tentative D call: TRBD1 (6 bases). CDR3 length: 13 amino acids. V was cut by 0 bases and J by 10 bases, with 11 bases left in between. From germline, CDR1 is SGHDT and CDR2 YYEEEE. CDR3 loop: CASSLVEGGPQHF. The CDR3, as DNA: TGTGCCAGCAGCTTGGTTGAGGGGGGCCCCCAGCATTTT.

This chain links TRBV11-3 with TRBJ2-5; the D call may be TRBD1 or TRBD2 (6 bases each). The CDR3 sequence is 16 residues long. V lost 2 bases to trimming and J lost 2 bases, with 15 bases between them. Germline CDR1 reads SGHNT; CDR2 reads YENEEA. CDR3 coding DNA: TGTGCCAGCAGCTTAATGGTAACAGGGAGGCAAGAGACCCAGTACTTC. Amino acids: CASSLMVTGRQETQYF.

V usage is TRBV21-1 and J usage is TRBJ2-2; the D call of TRBD2 is as the table states it, not checked on the DNA. TRBV21-1 is tagged as a pseudogene. CDR3 length: 19 residues. In DNA, the CDR3 is TGTGCCAGCAGCAAAACGGTAACTAGCGGGAGGGCCGTCACCGGGGAGCTGTTTTTT. Residues: CASSKTVTSGRAVTGELFF.

This clone was picked up a small number of times. The rearrangement links TRBV29-1 to TRBJ1-2; D ambiguous. Trimming left V 4 bases short and J 4 bases short, with 13 bases between. The CDR3 has 13 residues. CDR1 is SQVTM and CDR2 is ANQGSEA in the germline V gene. The CDR3: CSVAPRVTYGYTF. The CDR3 coding sequence is TGCAGCGTTGCCCCGAGGGTTACCTATGGCTACACCTTC.

The rearrangement uses TRBV15 and TRBJ2-6; possible D gene TRBD2, 5 bases. V was pared by 6 bases and J by 2 bases, with 8 bases between. There are 14 residues in the CDR3. Germline CDR1 LNHNV, CDR2 YYDKDF (reference sequence). The CDR3 region has the DNA TGTGCCACCAGGCCGACTACTGGGGCCAACGTCCTGACTTTC. Translated, it gives CATRPTTGANVLTF.

The chain recombines TRBV6-6 with TRBJ2-7; D is perhaps TRBD1 (6 bases). CDR3 length: 13 residues. Germline CDR1 reads MNHNY; CDR2 reads SVGAGI (reference sequence). The V end lost 7 bases, the J end lost 3 bases, and 13 bases lay between the germline ends. Here the CDR3 reads CASKGTRGYEQYF. CDR3 nucleotides: TGTGCCAGCAAGGGGACACGGGGCTACGAGCAGTACTTC.

This chain joins TRBV6-6 and TRBJ1-1; D call uncertain. The CDR3 has 14 residues. Trimming removed 8 bases from V and 0 bases from J, with 13 bases in between. CDR1 and CDR2 (germline): MNHNY, SVGAGI (reference sequence). CDR3 sequence: CASRREQMNTEAFF. CDR3 DNA sequence: TGTGCCAGCCGTCGCGAACAGATGAACACTGAAGCTTTCTTT.

The rearrangement joins TRBV19 to TRBJ2-3; 10 bases are a match to TRBD2. V dropped 5 bases and J dropped 4; count of bases not matched to a gene: 3. This CDR3 region has 14 residues. The germline gives CDR1 LNHDA, CDR2 SQIVND (reference sequence). CDR3 nucleotides: TGTGCCAGTAGTCTAGCGGGAGTCGCAGATACGCAGTATTTT. It encodes CASSLAGVADTQYF.

The chain combines TRBV6-6 with TRBJ1-1; 9 bases line up with TRBD1. The CDR3 contains 15 residues. Trimming cost V 5 bases and J 5 bases; bases outside gene matches: 9. CDR1 and CDR2 from the germline V gene are MNHNY and SVGAGI (reference sequence). CDR3 residues: CASSKDWTGETEAFF. CDR3 in DNA: TGTGCCAGCAGTAAAGATTGGACAGGGGAAACTGAAGCTTTCTTT.

This chain links TRBV29-1 with TRBJ2-1; 10 bases are a match to TRBD2. CDR1 SQVTM and CDR2 ANQGSEA come from the germline V gene. V lost 1 base to trimming and J lost 3 bases; unmatched junction nucleotides: 6. The CDR3 spans 16 residues. DNA of the CDR3: TGCAGCGTTGAAGCTCAACTAGCGGGAAACTACAATGAGCAGTTCTTC. This translates into CSVEAQLAGNYNEQFF.

This sequence joins TRBV4-1 and TRBJ2-2; 13 bases are shared with TRBD2. V gave up 2 bases and J gave up 3 bases; unmatched junction bases: 6. Looked up from germline, CDR1 is MGHRA and CDR2 is YSYEKL. The CDR3 is 18 amino acids. The CDR3 spells CASSQTSGRAFYTGELFF. The CDR3 nucleotides read TGCGCCAGCAGCCAAACTAGCGGGAGGGCCTTTTACACCGGGGAGCTGTTTTTT.

The chain carries TRBV6-1 and TRBJ2-4, with 9 bases fitting TRBD2. Germline V lookup: CDR1 MNHNS, CDR2 SASEGT. Trimming removed 4 bases from V and 6 bases from J; junction bases left unmatched: 10. This CDR3 is 16 amino acids long. The chain's CDR3 is CASSAKTSGLGNIQYF. CDR3 DNA: TGTGCCAGCAGTGCAAAGACTAGCGGTCTAGGAAACATTCAGTACTTC.

This clone appeared once. CDR3 sequence: CATKRTGDQPQHF. CDR3 bases: TGTGCCACCAAGAGGACAGGCGATCAGCCCCAGCATTTT. The V call is TRBV15, the J call TRBJ1-5, with 7 bases aligning to TRBD1. Looked up from germline, CDR1 is LNHNV and CDR2 is YYDKDF (reference sequence). The CDR3 spans 13 residues. V lost 7 bases and J lost 5; bases outside the gene matches: 5.

The sample holds one count of this clone. The rearrangement links TRBV21-1 to TRBJ1-1. TRBV21-1 is a pseudogene segment. The CDR3 consists of 15 residues. CDR3 loop: CASSKKGFRCWEAFF. For the CDR3, the DNA is TGTGCCAGCAGCAAGAAGGGTTTTCGGTGTTGGGAAGCTTTCTTT.

J is TRBJ1-4 and V is TRBV9; D remains ambiguous. The germline V and J ends were trimmed by 3 bases and 7 bases, with 7 bases remaining between them. This CDR3 contains 12 residues. The germline V gene has CDR1 SGDLS and CDR2 YYNGEE. In nucleotides, the CDR3 is TGTGCCAGCAGCGGGGGTGGTGAAAAACTGTTTTTT. It is translated as CASSGGGEKLFF.

V and J are TRBV4-1 and TRBJ2-2; D ambiguous. Germline loops: CDR1 MGHRA, CDR2 YSYEKL. Trimming pared 1 base from V and 3 bases from J, leaving 12 bases between. The CDR3 loop spans 16 amino acids. CDR3: CASSQVAGLDTGELFF. CDR3 DNA: TGCGCCAGCAGCCAAGTCGCAGGTTTGGACACCGGGGAGCTGTTTTTT.

The chain uses TRBV2 and TRBJ2-7; tentatively, D is TRBD1 (6 bases). The germline V and J ends were trimmed by 2 bases and 5 bases, with 10 bases remaining between them. Germline assignment: CDR1 SNHLY and CDR2 FYNNEI. This CDR3 contains 13 residues. DNA for the CDR3: TGTGCCAGCAGTGAAAACAGGGTCCACGAGCAGTACTTC. Translated, it gives CASSENRVHEQYF.

V is TRBV28 and J is TRBJ1-1; D possibly corresponds to TRBD1 (5 bases). Germline V gene data show CDR1 as MDHEN and CDR2 as SYDVKM. This CDR3 has 14 amino acids. Trimming removed 8 bases at V and 1 base at J, with 14 bases between. The CDR3 reads CASSGPDTNTEAFF. CDR3 sequence (DNA): TGTGCCAGCTCGGGACCTGACACGAACACTGAAGCTTTCTTT.

The chain uses TRBV5-1 and TRBJ1-3, with a possible D match to TRBD1 (6 bases). V was pared by 0 bases and J by 8 bases, with 18 bases between. The germline V gene has CDR1 SGHRS and CDR2 YFSETQ. The CDR3 has 16 amino acids. CDR3 sequence: CASSLAFQGTSDTIYF. The DNA for the CDR3 is TGCGCCAGCAGCTTGGCCTTTCAGGGGACATCGGACACCATATATTTT.

The V gene is TRBV5-4, the J gene TRBJ2-7; D is perhaps TRBD1 (6 bases). The CDR3 loop spans 14 amino acids. The germline V and J ends were trimmed by 4 bases and 3 bases, with 14 bases remaining between them. Germline V gene lookup returns CDR1 SGHNT and CDR2 YYREEE (reference sequence). The CDR3 loop reads CASSPNTDSYEQYF. The CDR3 DNA reads as TGTGCCAGCAGCCCCAACACGGACAGCTACGAGCAGTACTTC.

The CDR3 bases are TGTGCCAGCAGCTTATCGGGGGGCGAGAGTAGCAATCAGCCCCAGCATTTT. Amino acids: CASSLSGGESSNQPQHF. This chain links TRBV7-6 with TRBJ1-5; D possibly corresponds to TRBD1 (6 bases). The ends were cut back, 2 bases at V and 0 bases at J, with 14 bases in the middle. The germline V gene has CDR1 SGHVS and CDR2 FNYEAQ. This CDR3 contains 17 residues. The variable domain in full, completed from reference TRBV7-6 and TRBJ1-5, reads GAGVSQSPRYKVTKRGQDVALRCDPISGHVSLYWYRQALGQGPEFLTYFNYEAQQDKSGLPNDRFSAERPEGSISTLTIQRTEQRDSAMYRCASSLSGGESSNQPQHFGDGTRLSIL.

The J gene is TRBJ2-2, the V gene TRBV5-6; D remains ambiguous. The CDR3 contains 13 residues. Germline CDR1 is SGHDT and CDR2 is YYEEEE. Trimming left V 2 bases short and J 3 bases short, with 5 bases between. CDR3 amino acids: CASSLSYTGELFF. CDR3 coding DNA: TGTGCCAGCAGCTTATCGTACACCGGGGAGCTGTTTTTT.

This clone has only one observation. This chain joins TRBV6-5 and TRBJ2-3; a possible D gene is TRBD1 (6 bases). The germline V and J ends were trimmed by 2 bases and 3 bases, with 12 bases remaining between them. The germline V gene encodes CDR1 MNHEY and CDR2 SVGAGI. This CDR3 is 15 amino acids long. The CDR3 nucleotides are TGTGCCAGCAGTTACCTTTTGGGGGCAACAGATACGCAGTATTTT. Translation gives CASSYLLGATDTQYF.

The V call is TRBV6-1, the J call TRBJ2-7; no clear D gene. This CDR3 comprises 15 residues. The V gene's germline CDR1 is MNHNS and CDR2 SASEGT. Trimming shortened V by 0 bases and J by 0 bases, and 9 bases separated the two germline ends. The CDR3 nucleotides read TGTGCCAGCAGTGAAGCGGCTTTCCCCTCCTACGAGCAGTACTTC. Encoded protein: CASSEAAFPSYEQYF.

The J gene is TRBJ2-1, the V gene TRBV29-1; 7 bases map to TRBD2. V gave up 1 base and J gave up 2 bases; unmatched junction bases: 5. Germline CDR1 and CDR2: SQVTM and ANQGSEA. This CDR3 comprises 15 residues. CDR3 amino acids: CSVEGRAGTYNEQFF. The CDR3 DNA reads TGCAGCGTTGAAGGGAGAGCGGGAACCTACAATGAGCAGTTCTTC.